One and the same sample provided the 26 T cell receptor beta chains below, sequenced in a study of T-cell reconstitution after alpha-beta-depleted transplantation in children. Construction of the TCRbeta library involved unique molecular identifiers. Each CDR3 protein gets one entry after TCRdb re-called the PCR reads with MiXCR. The sample holds about 250,000 distinct CDR3 sequences; roughly a quarter are singletons and the top ten take under 5.5%. This specimen consisted of PBMCs, mostly from graft donor cells, obtained 360 days after TCRalphabeta/CD19-depleted stem cell transplant. The receptors here all came from a female patient aged 2 to 10 who had a stem cell transplant for congenital amegakaryocytic thrombocytopenia, so the T cells may come from the graft donor.

V usage is TRBV2 and J usage is TRBJ2-7, with 10 bases fitting TRBD1. The CDR3 is 15 residues long. V gave up 5 bases and J gave up 1 base; unmatched junction bases: 5. CDR1 SNHLY and CDR2 FYNNEI come from the germline V gene. CDR3 loop: CASSPGTGVSYEQYF. The DNA of the CDR3 is TGTGCCAGCAGTCCTGGGACAGGGGTGTCCTACGAGCAGTACTTC. The full variable domain, with the rest looked up from reference TRBV2 and TRBJ2-7, is EPEVTQTPSHQVTQMGQEVILRCVPISNHLYFYWYRQILGQKVEFLVSFYNNEISEKSEIFDDQFSVERPDGSNFTLKIRSTKLEDSAMYFCASSPGTGVSYEQYFGPGTRLTVT.

The chain couples TRBV12-3 or TRBV12-4 to TRBJ2-3; D assignment may be TRBD1 or TRBD2 (6 bases each). This CDR3 has 17 residues. Trimming stripped 3 bases from V and 4 bases from J, with 20 bases between. The chain's CDR3 is CASSLIGGRPHADTQYF. In nucleotides, the CDR3 is TGTGCCAGCAGTTTGATTGGGGGGCGGCCGCACGCAGATACGCAGTATTTT.

Note on this clonotype: With a much larger clone just one base away, this may be a read error. The missing conserved phenylalanine or tryptophan at the end of this CDR3 makes a read error likely. The V and J genes are TRBV24-1 and TRBJ2-1, with D maybe TRBD1 (5 bases). This CDR3 region has 13 residues. V was shortened by 2 bases and J by 8 bases, with 9 bases between the two germline ends. Germline V lookup: CDR1 KGHDR, CDR2 SFDVKD. CDR3 in amino acids: CATSDWTIHEQFL. DNA of the CDR3: TGTGCCACCAGTGATTGGACAATCCATGAGCAGTTCTTG.

There are a few counts of this clonotype. The chain employs TRBV6-2 or TRBV6-3 and TRBJ2-7, with D perhaps given as TRBD1 or TRBD2 (5 bases each). V was cut by 6 bases and J by 4 bases, with 16 bases left in between. From germline, CDR1 is MNHEY and CDR2 SVGEGT. This CDR3 comprises 14 residues. DNA of the CDR3: TGTGCCAGCAGCCCGTGGCAGGGAGAATACGAGCAGTACTTC. Its protein product is CASSPWQGEYEQYF.

This clonotype was observed a few times. This chain uses TRBV6-2 or TRBV6-3 with TRBJ2-3; D is perhaps TRBD1 (5 bases). This CDR3 spans 16 amino acids. Germline V gives CDR1 MNHEY, CDR2 SVGEGT. V was pared by 6 bases and J by 0 bases, with 16 bases between. The CDR3 sequence is CASRHYEGHSTDTQYF. CDR3 sequence (DNA): TGTGCCAGCAGACACTACGAAGGACACAGCACAGATACGCAGTATTTT.

In this sample, this clonotype turned up a few times. The chain is built from TRBV5-6 and TRBJ2-2; 8 nucleotides align to TRBD2. The CDR3 is made up of 17 amino acids. J gave up 9 bases and V 4 bases, and 17 bases lay outside the gene matches. CDR1 and CDR2 from the germline V gene are SGHDT and YYEEEE. For the CDR3, the DNA is TGTGCCAGCAGCCTTAGCGGGGCCCGAATCCCCCAGAGGGAGCTGTTTTTT. This encodes CASSLSGARIPQRELFF.

In its sample, this clonotype was seen a few times. The V call is TRBV28, the J call TRBJ2-7; TRBD2 aligns across 8 bases. The junction had 11 bases not matched to a gene; V was cut back by 6 bases and J by 4 bases. Germline V gene lookup returns CDR1 MDHEN and CDR2 SYDVKM. The CDR3 consists of 15 residues. In DNA form, the CDR3 reads TGTGCCAGCAGAAGCGGGGGCGAGGCTGCTTACGAGCAGTACTTC. Translated: CASRSGGEAAYEQYF.

The chain links TRBV18 to TRBJ1-6; no definite D call. The CDR3 is 15 amino acids. The germline CDR1 and CDR2 sequences are KGHSH and LQKENI. V was shortened by 6 bases and J by 7 bases, with 16 bases between the two germline ends. This CDR3 is CASSGARGSNSPLHF. The CDR3 DNA follows: TGTGCCAGCTCCGGAGCCAGAGGGAGCAATTCACCCCTCCACTTT.

This clonotype was seen more than once but under ten times. V is TRBV15 and J is TRBJ2-3; D not resolved. Germline assignment: CDR1 LNHNV and CDR2 YYDKDF (reference sequence). The CDR3 is made up of 15 amino acids. V lost 0 bases, J lost 1 base, and 8 bases lay in between. The CDR3 is CATSRDRAGTDTQYF. CDR3 bases: TGTGCCACCAGCAGAGATAGGGCAGGCACAGATACGCAGTATTTT.

A remark on this clonotype: At one of its ends the junction is not consistent with the germline gene, which may arise from a read error. The V call is TRBV7-8, the J call TRBJ2-1, with a tentative D call TRBD1 (5 bases). This CDR3 contains 16 residues. The germline CDR1 and CDR2 sequences are SGHVS and FQNEAQ. Here the CDR3 reads CAISSSTLTVNNEQFF. The CDR3 region has the DNA TGTGCCATCAGCTCTTCCACTTTGACAGTCAACAATGAGCAGTTCTTC.

V and J are TRBV19 and TRBJ2-3; 10 bases are shared with TRBD1. The V gene end was trimmed by 5 bases and the J gene end by 4 bases; junction bases not matched to a gene: 9. Germline loops: CDR1 LNHDA, CDR2 SQIVND (reference sequence). This CDR3 is 16 amino acids long. The CDR3 loop is CASSPIDRGPPDTQYF. As DNA, the CDR3 is TGTGCCAGTAGTCCGATTGACAGGGGGCCCCCAGATACGCAGTATTTT. Together with reference TRBV19 and TRBJ2-3, the CDR3 gives the full variable domain: DGGITQSPKYLFRKEGQNVTLSCEQNLNHDAMYWYRQDPGQGLRLIYYSQIVNDFQKGDIAEGYSVSREKKESFPLTVTSAQKNPTAFYLCASSPIDRGPPDTQYFGPGTRLTVL.

This clonotype has only a few counts. The chain joins TRBV9 to TRBJ2-3; unclear D gene. This CDR3 region has 14 residues. Germline CDR1 SGDLS, CDR2 YYNGEE. Trimming removed 0 bases at V and 2 bases at J, with 7 bases between. Here the CDR3 DNA reads TGTGCCAGCAGCGTAGGTTCCAACACAGATACGCAGTATTTT. Protein sequence: CASSVGSNTDTQYF. Filled out from reference TRBV9 and TRBJ2-3, the complete variable domain reads DSGVTQTPKHLITATGQRVTLRCSPRSGDLSVYWYQQSLDQGLQFLIQYYNGEERAKGNILERFSAQQFPDLHSELNLSSLELGDSALYFCASSVGSNTDTQYFGPGTRLTVL.

The chain recombines TRBV12-3 or TRBV12-4 with TRBJ1-4; TRBD1 is a possible D gene (6 bases). V was pared by 6 bases and J by 4 bases, with 12 bases between. The CDR3 length is 14 residues. CDR3 sequence: CASSSGQLNEKLFF. CDR3 nucleotide sequence: TGTGCCAGCAGCAGTGGACAGCTTAATGAAAAACTGTTTTTT.

This chain uses TRBV13 with TRBJ2-7; D is undetermined. This CDR3 region has 13 residues. Germline CDR1 reads PRHDT; CDR2 reads FYEKMQ (reference sequence). The V gene lost 1 base and the J gene lost 0 bases, with 4 bases spanning the gap. CDR3 protein: CASSLANSYEQYF. The CDR3 coding sequence is TGTGCCAGCAGCTTAGCAAACTCCTACGAGCAGTACTTC. The full variable domain, completed using reference TRBV13 and TRBJ2-7, is AAGVIQSPRHLIKEKRETATLKCYPIPRHDTVYWYQQGPGQDPQFLISFYEKMQSDKGSIPDRFSAQQFSDYHSELNMSSLELGDSALYFCASSLANSYEQYFGPGTRLTVT.

The chain couples TRBV5-1 to TRBJ1-1; perhaps TRBD1 as D (6 bases). Germline CDR1 SGHRS, CDR2 YFSETQ. CDR3 size: 15 residues. V dropped 0 bases and J dropped 4 bases, with 13 bases sitting between them. CDR3: CASSLGQVVSTEAFF. The CDR3 coding sequence is TGCGCCAGCAGCTTGGGACAGGTTGTGTCCACTGAAGCTTTCTTT.

The V call is TRBV6-5, the J call TRBJ2-1; 8 nucleotides match TRBD2. The CDR3 length is 17 residues. V lost 4 bases and J lost 0; bases outside the gene matches: 8. Germline V gene lookup returns CDR1 MNHEY and CDR2 SVGAGI. The CDR3 sequence: CASSWAGSGSSYNEQFF. Here the CDR3 DNA reads TGTGCCAGCAGTTGGGCCGGGAGCGGGAGCTCCTACAATGAGCAGTTCTTC.

The chain has TRBV29-1 and TRBJ2-5, with no clear D. V lost 4 bases to trimming and J lost 1 base, with 7 bases between them. CDR3 length: 12 amino acids. The germline V gene encodes CDR1 SQVTM and CDR2 ANQGSEA. The CDR3 spells CSVAQAQETQYF. In nucleotides, the CDR3 is TGCAGCGTTGCGCAGGCCCAAGAGACCCAGTACTTC.

This chain joins TRBV28 and TRBJ2-5, with 11 nucleotides matching TRBD2. The ends lost 5 bases at V and 6 bases at J; junction bases unmatched: 11. The germline CDR1 and CDR2 sequences are MDHEN and SYDVKM. CDR3 length: 16 amino acids. CDR3 sequence reads: CASSHSTSGSVKTQYF. Written as DNA, the CDR3 is TGTGCCAGCAGTCATTCTACTAGCGGGAGTGTGAAGACCCAGTACTTC. Supplemented by reference TRBV28 and TRBJ2-5, the full variable domain reads DVKVTQSSRYLVKRTGEKVFLECVQDMDHENMFWYRQDPGLGLRLIYFSYDVKMKEKGDIPEGYSVSREKKERFSLILESASTNQTSMYLCASSHSTSGSVKTQYFGPGTRLLVL.

Ten or more counts support this clonotype. The chain uses TRBV12-3 or TRBV12-4 and TRBJ2-2; D uncertain. V was cut by 7 bases and J by 6 bases, with 12 bases left in between. This CDR3 has 13 residues. CDR3 residues: CASKFLMAGELFF. The CDR3 nucleotides are TGTGCCAGCAAGTTTTTGATGGCCGGGGAGCTGTTTTTT.

The chain couples TRBV29-1 to TRBJ2-1, with 11 bases lining up with TRBD2. The CDR3 runs 15 residues. The ends lost 3 bases at V and 12 bases at J; junction bases unmatched: 13. Per germline, CDR1 SQVTM and CDR2 ANQGSEA. The CDR3 DNA reads as TGCAGCGTTGAGGGCGGGACTAGCGGAGGGGGTGGGCAGTTCTTC. This encodes CSVEGGTSGGGGQFF.

The chain employs TRBV12-5 and TRBJ2-1, with D possibly TRBD2 on 6 matching bases. Germline values: CDR1 LGHNT, CDR2 FRNRAP. The CDR3 runs 19 residues. V was clipped by 5 bases and J by 9 bases, with 32 bases between them. DNA for the CDR3: TGTGCTAGTGGTCCTACACGCATCACTAGCCATGGGTCCCGGGGTGAGCAGTTCTTC. Protein sequence: CASGPTRITSHGSRGEQFF.

This clonotype showed up just a few times. The gene calls are TRBV6-1 and TRBJ2-2; a weak D match, TRBD2 (5 bases). With 0 bases removed from V and 0 bases from J, the gap between germline ends came to 14 bases. The CDR3 covers 18 residues. CDR1 is MNHNS, CDR2 SASEGT, per germline. CDR3 nucleotides: TGTGCCAGCAGTGAAGCCGAGGGTAGCGCCTCGAACACCGGGGAGCTGTTTTTT. Its translation is CASSEAEGSASNTGELFF.

There are a few counts of this clonotype. The chain is built from TRBV3-1 and TRBJ1-5; D call uncertain. The ends were cut back, 0 bases at V and 10 bases at J, with 10 bases in the middle. The germline CDR1 and CDR2 sequences are LGHDT and YNNKEL (reference sequence). The CDR3 is 13 amino acids. Here the CDR3 reads CASSQDRWAPQHF. DNA of the CDR3: TGTGCCAGCAGCCAAGACAGGTGGGCTCCCCAGCATTTT.

This clonotype came up many times. In nucleotides, the CDR3 is TGTGCCAGCAGTTCCTTAAGCTCCTACAATGAGCAGTTCTTC. This codes for CASSSLSSYNEQFF. This chain links TRBV12-3 or TRBV12-4 with TRBJ2-1; D gene unclear. The V gene lost 4 bases and the J gene lost 0 bases, with 7 bases spanning the gap. This CDR3 region has 14 residues.

This clonotype was seen at least ten times. The chain links TRBV6-5 to TRBJ1-5, with TRBD1 matching over 7 bases. The CDR3 runs 16 residues. V shed 0 bases and J 7 bases; nucleotides not matched to a gene: 9. Germline CDR1 and CDR2: MNHEY and SVGAGI. The CDR3 reads CASSYSTGWSGQPQHF. The CDR3 coding sequence is TGTGCCAGCAGTTACTCGACAGGGTGGTCAGGACAGCCCCAGCATTTT.

Only a few counts were recorded for this clonotype. The V call is TRBV6-5, the J call TRBJ2-4; D gene uncertain. This CDR3 comprises 16 residues. Germline CDR1 reads MNHEY; CDR2 reads SVGAGI. V was trimmed by 2 bases and J by 0 bases, leaving 11 bases between them. Here the CDR3 reads CASSYVLGLAKNIQYF. In DNA form, the CDR3 reads TGTGCCAGCAGTTACGTTCTGGGTCTAGCCAAAAACATTCAGTACTTC.